This section outlines one T cell receptor beta chain sequence together with its context. This entry comes from a study of blood T cell repertoires in COVID-19. For the study at large: PBMCs, B-cell-depleted T cells, or T cells were the source of the cDNA or gDNA that made up the material.

The CDR3 is 14 amino acids. The germline CDR1 and CDR2 sequences are LGHNT and FRNRAP. V shed 5 bases and J 6 bases; nucleotides not matched to a gene: 2. Sequencing used immunoSEQ multiplex PCR; TCRdb keeps in-frame clones, though not all of them. Among 290,000 or so clones listed, 87% were seen once. Sequencing input: peripheral blood. The rearrangement links TRBV12-5 to TRBJ1-6; 9 nucleotides line up with TRBD1. The source is a man between 18 and 35 years old with active or convalescent COVID-19. CDR3 DNA: TGTGCTAGTGGTCCGGGACAGGGTAATTCACCCCTCCACTTT. Protein product: CASGPGQGNSPLHF.